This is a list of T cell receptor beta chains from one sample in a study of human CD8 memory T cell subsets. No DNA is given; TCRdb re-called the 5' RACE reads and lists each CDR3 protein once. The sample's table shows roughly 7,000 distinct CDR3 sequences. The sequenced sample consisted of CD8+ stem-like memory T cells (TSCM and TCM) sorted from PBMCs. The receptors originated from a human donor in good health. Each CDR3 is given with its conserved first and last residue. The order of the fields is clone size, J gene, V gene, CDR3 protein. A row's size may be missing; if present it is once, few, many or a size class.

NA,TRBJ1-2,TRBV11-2,CASSPESAGPHTF
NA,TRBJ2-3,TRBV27,CASSRGGSGYTDTQYF
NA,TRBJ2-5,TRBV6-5,CASSYSSGGILQETQYF
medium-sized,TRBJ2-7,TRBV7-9,CASSLERARAYEQYF
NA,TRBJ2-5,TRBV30,CAWSVGVVQETQYF
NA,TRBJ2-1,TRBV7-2,CASSLVSLGSYNEQFF
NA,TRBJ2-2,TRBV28,CASSLAGNTGELFF
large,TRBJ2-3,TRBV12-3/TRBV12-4,CASSFTGGPDTQYF
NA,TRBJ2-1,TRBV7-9,CASSSTSGRYNEQFF
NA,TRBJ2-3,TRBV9,CASSVGGTLATDTQYF